The source of this T cell receptor (beta chain) is a study of T cells after yellow fever vaccination. Notes on the study in general: The study re-detected most primary-vaccination clones after the booster (about 95% CD4, roughly 85% CD8). CD4 and CD8 compartments shared a small share of clonotypes, likely from convergent recombination.

Each CDR3 protein is one row after TCRdb ran MiXCR on the 5' RACE reads. Of about 630,000 distinct CDR3 sequences detected, around 12% appear once; the ten largest clones hold under 15%. This clonotype was counted at least ten times. The target antigen is unknown. Germline CDR1 is SGHNT and CDR2 is YYREEE (reference sequence). With V trimmed by 4 bases and J by 9 bases, 7 bases remained unmatched. This CDR3 region has 16 residues. Sequencing used PBMCs, obtained on the day of the yellow fever booster vaccination. This sequence originates from a man younger than 45 who received the YFV17D yellow fever vaccine. V is TRBV5-4 and J is TRBJ2-1; TRBD2 aligns across 16 bases. CDR3 DNA: TGTGCCAGCAGCCCGGGACTAGCGGGAGGGCCCGGTGAGCAGTTCTTC. This encodes CASSPGLAGGPGEQFF.